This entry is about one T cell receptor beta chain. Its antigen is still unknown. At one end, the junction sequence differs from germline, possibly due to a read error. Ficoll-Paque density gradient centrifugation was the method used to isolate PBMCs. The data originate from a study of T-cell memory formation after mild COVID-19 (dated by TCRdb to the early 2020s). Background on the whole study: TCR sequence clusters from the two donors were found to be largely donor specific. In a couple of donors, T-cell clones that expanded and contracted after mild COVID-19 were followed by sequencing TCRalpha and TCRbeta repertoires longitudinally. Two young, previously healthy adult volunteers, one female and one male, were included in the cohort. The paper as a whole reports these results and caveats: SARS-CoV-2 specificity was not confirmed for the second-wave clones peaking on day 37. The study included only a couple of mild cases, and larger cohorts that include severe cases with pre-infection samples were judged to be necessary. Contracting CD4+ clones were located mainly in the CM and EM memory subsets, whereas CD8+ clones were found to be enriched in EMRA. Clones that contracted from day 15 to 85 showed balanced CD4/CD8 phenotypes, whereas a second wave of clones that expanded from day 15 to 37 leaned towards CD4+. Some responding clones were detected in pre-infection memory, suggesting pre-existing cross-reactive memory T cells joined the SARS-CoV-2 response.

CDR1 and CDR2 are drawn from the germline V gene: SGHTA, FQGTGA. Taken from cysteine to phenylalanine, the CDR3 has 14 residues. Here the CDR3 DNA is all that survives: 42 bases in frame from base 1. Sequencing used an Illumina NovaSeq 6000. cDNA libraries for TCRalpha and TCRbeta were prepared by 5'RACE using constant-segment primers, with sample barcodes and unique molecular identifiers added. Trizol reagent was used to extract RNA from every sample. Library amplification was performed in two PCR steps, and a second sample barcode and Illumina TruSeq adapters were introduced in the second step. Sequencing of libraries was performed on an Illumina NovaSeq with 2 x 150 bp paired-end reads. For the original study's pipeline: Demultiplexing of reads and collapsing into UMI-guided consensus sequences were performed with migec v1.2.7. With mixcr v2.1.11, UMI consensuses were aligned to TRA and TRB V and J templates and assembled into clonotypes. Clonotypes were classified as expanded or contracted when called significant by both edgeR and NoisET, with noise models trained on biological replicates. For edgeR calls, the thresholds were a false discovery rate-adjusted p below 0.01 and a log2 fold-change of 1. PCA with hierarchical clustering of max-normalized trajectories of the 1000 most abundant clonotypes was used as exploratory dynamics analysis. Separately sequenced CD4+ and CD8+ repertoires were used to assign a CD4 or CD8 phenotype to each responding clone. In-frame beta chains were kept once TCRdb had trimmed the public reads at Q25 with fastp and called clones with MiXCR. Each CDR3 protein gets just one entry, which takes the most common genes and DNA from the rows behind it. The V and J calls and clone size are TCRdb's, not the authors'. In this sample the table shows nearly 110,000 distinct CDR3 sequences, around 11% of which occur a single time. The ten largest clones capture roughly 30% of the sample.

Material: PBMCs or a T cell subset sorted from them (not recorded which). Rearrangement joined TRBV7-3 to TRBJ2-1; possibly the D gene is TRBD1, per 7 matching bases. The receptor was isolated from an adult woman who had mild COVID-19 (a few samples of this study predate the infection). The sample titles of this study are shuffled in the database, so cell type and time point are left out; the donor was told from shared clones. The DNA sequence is TGTGCCAGCAGCTTGCTCGCAGGGGGTGGGCTAGCGAGCTTC. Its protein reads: CASSLLAGGGLASF.